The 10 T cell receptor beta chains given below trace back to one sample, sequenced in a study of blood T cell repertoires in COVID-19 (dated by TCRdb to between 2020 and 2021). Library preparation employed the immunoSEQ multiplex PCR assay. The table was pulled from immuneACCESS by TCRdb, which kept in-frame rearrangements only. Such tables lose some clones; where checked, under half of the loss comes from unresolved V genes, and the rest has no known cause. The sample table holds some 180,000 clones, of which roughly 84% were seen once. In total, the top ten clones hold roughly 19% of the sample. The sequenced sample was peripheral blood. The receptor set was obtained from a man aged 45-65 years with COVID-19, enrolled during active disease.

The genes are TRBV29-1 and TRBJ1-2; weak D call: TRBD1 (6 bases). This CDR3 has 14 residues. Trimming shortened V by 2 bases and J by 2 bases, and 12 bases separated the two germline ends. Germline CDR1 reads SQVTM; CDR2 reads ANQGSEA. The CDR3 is CSVERDTGNYGYTF. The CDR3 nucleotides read TGCAGCGTTGAAAGGGACACGGGGAACTATGGCTACACCTTC. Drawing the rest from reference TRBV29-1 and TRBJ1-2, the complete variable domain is SAVISQKPSRDICQRGTSLTIQCQVDSQVTMMFWYRQQPGQSLTLIATANQGSEATYESGFVIDKFPISRPNLTFSTLTVSNMSPEDSSIYLCSVERDTGNYGYTFGSGTRLTVV.

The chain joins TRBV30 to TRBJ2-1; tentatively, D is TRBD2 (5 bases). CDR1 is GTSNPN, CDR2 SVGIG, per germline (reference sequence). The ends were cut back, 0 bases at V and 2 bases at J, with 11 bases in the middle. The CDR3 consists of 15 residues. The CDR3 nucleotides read TGTGCCTGGAGTGTACATGCTAGCACCTACAATGAGCAGTTCTTC. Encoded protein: CAWSVHASTYNEQFF.

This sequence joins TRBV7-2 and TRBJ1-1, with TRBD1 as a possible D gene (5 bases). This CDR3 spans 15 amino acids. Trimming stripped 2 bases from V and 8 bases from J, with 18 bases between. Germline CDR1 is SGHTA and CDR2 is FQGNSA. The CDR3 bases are TGTGCCAGCAGCTTATCGGGGGAGATTGATGCAGAAGCTTTCTTT. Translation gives CASSLSGEIDAEAFF. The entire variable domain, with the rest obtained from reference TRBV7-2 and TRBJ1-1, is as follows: GAGVSQSPSNKVTEKGKDVELRCDPISGHTALYWYRQSLGQGLEFLIYFQGNSAPDKSGLPSDRFSAERTGGSVSTLTIQRTQQEDSAVYLCASSLSGEIDAEAFFGQGTRLTVV.

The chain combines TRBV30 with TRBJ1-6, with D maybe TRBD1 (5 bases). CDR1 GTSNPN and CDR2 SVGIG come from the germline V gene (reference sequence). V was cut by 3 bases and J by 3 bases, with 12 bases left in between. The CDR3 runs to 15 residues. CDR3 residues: CAWRGRGGYNSPLHF. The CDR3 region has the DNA TGTGCCTGGAGAGGACGGGGGGGCTATAATTCACCCCTCCACTTT.

The CDR3, as DNA: TGTGCCAGTAGCCAGGGACTAGCGGATCAAGAGACCCAGTACTTC. As protein: CASSQGLADQETQYF. The chain links TRBV19 to TRBJ2-5, with 11 nucleotides matching TRBD2. In germline, CDR1 is LNHDA, CDR2 SQIVND (reference sequence). Losses at the gene ends were 6 bases for V and 2 bases for J; bases not matched to a gene: 5. CDR3 length: 15 amino acids.

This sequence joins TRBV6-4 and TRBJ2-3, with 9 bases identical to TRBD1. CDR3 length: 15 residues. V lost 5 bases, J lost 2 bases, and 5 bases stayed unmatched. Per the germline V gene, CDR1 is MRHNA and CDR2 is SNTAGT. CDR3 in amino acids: CASSSQGAPTDTQYF. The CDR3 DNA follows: TGTGCCAGCAGTTCACAGGGGGCGCCCACAGATACGCAGTATTTT.

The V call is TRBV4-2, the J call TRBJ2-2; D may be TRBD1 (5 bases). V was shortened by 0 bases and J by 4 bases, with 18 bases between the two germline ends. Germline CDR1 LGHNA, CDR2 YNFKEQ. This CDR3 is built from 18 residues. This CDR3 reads CASSQDLFGREFTGELFF. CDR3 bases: TGTGCCAGCAGCCAAGATCTATTTGGCAGGGAATTCACCGGGGAGCTGTTTTTT.

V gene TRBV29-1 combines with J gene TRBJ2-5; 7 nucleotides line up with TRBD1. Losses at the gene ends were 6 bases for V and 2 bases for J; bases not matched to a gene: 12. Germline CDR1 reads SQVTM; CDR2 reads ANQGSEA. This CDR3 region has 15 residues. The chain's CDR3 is CSVLPSTGLQETQYF. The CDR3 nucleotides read TGCAGCGTCCTTCCTTCGACAGGGTTACAAGAGACCCAGTACTTC.

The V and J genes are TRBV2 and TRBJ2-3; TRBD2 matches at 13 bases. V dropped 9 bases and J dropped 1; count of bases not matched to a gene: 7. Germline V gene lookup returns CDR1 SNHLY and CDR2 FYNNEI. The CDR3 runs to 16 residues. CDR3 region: CARRKGTSGGTDTQYF. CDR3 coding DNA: TGTGCCAGACGAAAAGGGACTAGCGGGGGCACAGATACGCAGTATTTT.

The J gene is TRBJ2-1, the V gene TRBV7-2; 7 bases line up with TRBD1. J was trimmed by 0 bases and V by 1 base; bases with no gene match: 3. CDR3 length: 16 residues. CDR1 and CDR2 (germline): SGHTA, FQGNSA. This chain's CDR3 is CASSLVAGGSYNEQFF. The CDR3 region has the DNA TGTGCCAGCAGCTTAGTAGCAGGGGGCTCCTACAATGAGCAGTTCTTC.